This T cell receptor (beta chain) was identified in a study of T cells in Graves' hyperthyroidism and ophthalmopathy. Investigators excluded patients with uncontrolled infection, other autoimmune disease, pregnancy or lactation. CDR1 is LNHDA and CDR2 is SQIVND in the germline V gene (reference sequence). This CDR3 comprises 14 residues. The ends lost 5 bases at V and 3 bases at J; junction bases unmatched: 7. The sample holds many counts of this clonotype. The antigen is undetermined. Overall study findings and caveats: Blood also held most thyroid clonotypes expanded beyond 0.001. Ophthalmopathy stood apart from stable hyperthyroidism in a 13 V-J model. Onset of ophthalmopathy came a median 6.5 months after the model predicted it.

Amplified TCR beta CDR3 regions came from RNA transcripts. HTBI primers were used for first-round RT-PCR of the TCR CDR3. TCRdb called the multiplex PCR reads again in MiXCR, with one record for every CDR3 protein. The profile shows 550,000 to 700,000 distinct CDR3 sequences, 46% of them singletons. This TCR was recovered from an adult woman with Graves' disease, either hyperthyroidism or ophthalmopathy (not recorded which). The sequenced sample was peripheral blood or thyroid tissue (not recorded which). The V and J genes are TRBV19 and TRBJ2-7; the match to TRBD1 covers 7 bases. CDR3 DNA sequence: TGTGCCAGTAGTTTCACGGACAGGCGCTACGAGCAGTACTTC. Translating it yields CASSFTDRRYEQYF.